This passage covers 30 T cell receptor beta chains from one sample sequenced in a study of cytomegalovirus exposure and HLA in healthy donors. Amplification used 60 Vbeta primers and 13 Jbeta primers. The table came from immunoSEQ multiplex PCR; TCRdb's copy has only in-frame clones and leaves some out. The profile shows about 200,000 clones, about 77% of them singletons. Sequenced input: PBMCs. These TCRs come from a woman between 25 and 40 years old in good health and CMV-seropositive.

V gene TRBV5-1 combines with J gene TRBJ2-5; D might be TRBD2 (7 bases). Germline V gene sequence: CDR1 SGHRS, CDR2 YFSETQ. Trimming shortened V by 0 bases and J by 4 bases, and 13 bases separated the two germline ends. The CDR3 length is 15 residues. CDR3 sequence: CASSLEGGKGETQYF. In DNA, the CDR3 is TGCGCCAGCAGCTTGGAGGGGGGGAAGGGAGAGACCCAGTACTTC.

The chain combines TRBV4-3 with TRBJ1-6; D gene ambiguous. The CDR3 has 13 amino acids. V lost 4 bases and J lost 9, with 10 bases in between. Germline-derived CDR1 and CDR2 are LGHNA and YSLEER. Here the CDR3 DNA reads TGCGCCAGCAGCCCAGATAGAGGTTCACCCCTCCACTTT. Amino acid sequence: CASSPDRGSPLHF.

This clone was counted only a few times. The rearrangement joins TRBV30 to TRBJ1-4; TRBD1 matches at 7 bases. V lost 1 base to trimming and J lost 5 bases; unmatched junction nucleotides: 7. Germline V gives CDR1 GTSNPN, CDR2 SVGIG (reference sequence). There are 15 residues in the CDR3. This chain's CDR3 is CAWSEGDRRNEKLFF. The CDR3 DNA reads as TGTGCCTGGAGTGAGGGGGACAGACGCAATGAAAAACTGTTTTTT. Full variable domain (outside the CDR3, taken from reference TRBV30 and TRBJ1-4): SQTIHQWPATLVQPVGSPLSLECTVEGTSNPNLYWYRQAAGRGLQLLFYSVGIGQISSEVPQNLSASRPQDRQFILSSKKLLLSDSGFYLCAWSEGDRRNEKLFFGSGTQLSVL.

V usage is TRBV7-2 and J usage is TRBJ1-1; 9 bases are a match to TRBD1. This CDR3 spans 14 amino acids. V was clipped by 5 bases and J by 6 bases; unmatched bases: 7. Germline V CDR1 and CDR2: SGHTA, FQGNSA. The CDR3 DNA reads as TGTGCCAGCAGCCTACAGGGGGCCCAGCCTGAAGCTTTCTTT. This sequence encodes CASSLQGAQPEAFF.

This clone came up once. This chain joins TRBV29-1 and TRBJ2-5; TRBD2 agrees at 7 bases. The CDR3 runs 10 residues. In germline, CDR1 is SQVTM, CDR2 ANQGSEA. Germline trimming cut 7 bases from V and 6 bases from J; bases unmatched to any gene: 2. The CDR3 protein is CSGGGQTQYF. DNA of the CDR3: TGCAGCGGGGGGGGACAGACCCAGTACTTC.

The V call is TRBV9, the J call TRBJ2-2; the match to TRBD2 covers 9 bases. Germline assignment: CDR1 SGDLS and CDR2 YYNGEE. V shed 0 bases and J 5 bases; nucleotides not matched to a gene: 5. The CDR3 consists of 16 residues. The CDR3 sequence: CASSVGIAGETGELFF. In DNA form, the CDR3 reads TGTGCCAGCAGCGTAGGGATAGCGGGAGAAACCGGGGAGCTGTTTTTT.

The chain links TRBV30 to TRBJ1-6; possible D gene TRBD1, 5 bases. Germline lookup yields CDR1 GTSNPN and CDR2 SVGIG (reference sequence). The CDR3 sequence is 14 residues long. Trimming left V 7 bases short and J 10 bases short, with 20 bases between. CDR3 nucleotide sequence: TGTGCCTCAGGGAAGGGCGGAAGAGGATCACCCCTCCACTTT. Translated: CASGKGGRGSPLHF.

The chain is built from TRBV7-2 and TRBJ1-1; TRBD1 matches at 7 bases. Germline V gene data show CDR1 as SGHTA and CDR2 as FQGNSA. The V gene end was trimmed by 1 base and the J gene end by 5 bases; junction bases not matched to a gene: 10. The CDR3 is 16 amino acids. DNA of the CDR3: TGTGCCAGCAGCTTAGTTCCCCCGGGACAGAGGACTGAAGCTTTCTTT. Translating it yields CASSLVPPGQRTEAFF. Full variable domain (outside the CDR3, taken from reference TRBV7-2 and TRBJ1-1): GAGVSQSPSNKVTEKGKDVELRCDPISGHTALYWYRQSLGQGLEFLIYFQGNSAPDKSGLPSDRFSAERTGGSVSTLTIQRTQQEDSAVYLCASSLVPPGQRTEAFFGQGTRLTVV.

The chain links TRBV30 to TRBJ1-1, with D possibly being TRBD1 (5 bases). Germline values: CDR1 GTSNPN, CDR2 SVGIG (reference sequence). Between the trimmed V and J ends, which lost 6 bases and 1 base, there was a span of 18 bases. The CDR3 is 15 residues long. The CDR3 bases are TGTGCCTGCACTCCAGGGATGAAGGGGAACACTGAAGCTTTCTTT. It translates to CACTPGMKGNTEAFF.

This sequence joins TRBV18 and TRBJ2-7, with TRBD2 identical over 11 bases. Germline CDR1 reads KGHSH; CDR2 reads LQKENI. V was clipped by 3 bases and J by 4 bases; unmatched bases: 5. This CDR3 is 15 amino acids long. The CDR3 DNA reads TGTGCCAGCTCACCCACTAGCGGGAGTTATTACGAGCAGTACTTC. It yields the protein CASSPTSGSYYEQYF.

The V call is TRBV15, the J call TRBJ2-1; 8 bases align to TRBD2. Germline CDR1 and CDR2: LNHNV and YYDKDF (reference sequence). The V gene end was trimmed by 0 bases and the J gene end by 7 bases; junction bases not matched to a gene: 20. The CDR3 runs to 20 residues. The CDR3 coding sequence is TGTGCCACCAGCAGAGATTCGGATCCTCAAGCGGGAGTGTTATTGAATGAGCAGTTCTTC. Its protein is CATSRDSDPQAGVLLNEQFF.

The chain carries TRBV5-1 and TRBJ2-7; 7 positions agree with TRBD2. The CDR3 runs 13 residues. Trimming cost V 4 bases and J 3 bases; bases outside gene matches: 4. Germline V gene lookup returns CDR1 SGHRS and CDR2 YFSETQ. The CDR3 loop is CASSLGLLYEQYF. CDR3 in DNA: TGCGCCAGCAGCCTGGGACTACTCTACGAGCAGTACTTC.

The chain is built from TRBV11-3 and TRBJ2-3; 8 bases are shared with TRBD1. Losses at the gene ends were 4 bases for V and 6 bases for J; bases not matched to a gene: 3. This CDR3 contains 13 residues. From germline, CDR1 is SGHNT and CDR2 YENEEA. CDR3 nucleotide sequence: TGTGCCAGCAGCTACCGACAGGGGGATACGCAGTATTTT. It encodes CASSYRQGDTQYF.

V usage is TRBV7-2 and J usage is TRBJ1-1; D gene uncertain. The CDR3 sequence is 13 residues long. CDR1 is SGHTA, CDR2 FQGNSA, per germline. Trimming removed 3 bases at V and 1 base at J, with 6 bases between. The CDR3 reads CASSFGPNTEAFF. In DNA form, the CDR3 reads TGTGCCAGCAGCTTCGGTCCGAACACTGAAGCTTTCTTT.

The CDR3 protein is CATSRAGQGQYEQYF. The CDR3 DNA follows: TGTGCCACCAGCAGAGCCGGACAGGGACAGTACGAGCAGTACTTC. V and J are TRBV15 and TRBJ2-7; 8 bases map to TRBD1. The CDR3 is made up of 15 amino acids. The germline gives CDR1 LNHNV, CDR2 YYDKDF (reference sequence). Unmatched junction bases numbered 6, after V lost 1 base and J lost 4 bases.

V gene TRBV6-4 combines with J gene TRBJ1-2, with 10 positions matching TRBD1. V was clipped by 8 bases and J by 6 bases; unmatched bases: 15. The germline V gene has CDR1 MRHNA and CDR2 SNTAGT. The CDR3 totals 16 residues. The CDR3 sequence is CASRPTGTGEGHGYTF. The CDR3 DNA follows: TGTGCCAGCCGGCCGACCGGGACAGGGGAAGGGCATGGCTACACCTTC.

The J gene is TRBJ2-2, the V gene TRBV7-3; D is unclear. The CDR3 runs to 14 residues. Trimming left V 3 bases short and J 1 base short, with 6 bases between. Germline lookup yields CDR1 SGHTA and CDR2 FQGTGA. CDR3 nucleotide sequence: TGTGCCAGCAGCTTGGCAGTGAACACCGGGGAGCTGTTTTTT. Protein sequence: CASSLAVNTGELFF.

This clone was seen a handful of times. The V call is TRBV5-1, the J call TRBJ2-7, with D perhaps matching TRBD1 (6 bases). V lost 0 bases and J lost 2, with 12 bases in between. The CDR3 is 15 amino acids. Germline V gene sequence: CDR1 SGHRS, CDR2 YFSETQ. The CDR3 nucleotides are TGCGCCAGCAGCTTGGCAGGGACATCTACCTACGAGCAGTACTTC. Its protein is CASSLAGTSTYEQYF. Filled out from reference TRBV5-1 and TRBJ2-7, the complete variable domain reads KAGVTQTPRYLIKTRGQQVTLSCSPISGHRSVSWYQQTPGQGLQFLFEYFSETQRNKGNFPGRFSGRQFSNSRSEMNVSTLELGDSALYLCASSLAGTSTYEQYFGPGTRLTVT.

V usage is TRBV5-1 and J usage is TRBJ1-1; D remains unclear. CDR1 is SGHRS, CDR2 YFSETQ, per germline. CDR3 size: 13 residues. V was clipped by 4 bases and J by 4 bases, with 11 bases between them. CDR3 region: CASSPAGITEAFF. The CDR3 region has the DNA TGCGCCAGCAGCCCCGCGGGGATCACTGAAGCTTTCTTT.

The CDR3 DNA follows: TGTGCCATCAGTACAGGTGGATCTAACTATGGCTACACCTTC. The encoded protein is CAISTGGSNYGYTF. The chain employs TRBV10-3 and TRBJ1-2; possibly TRBD1 for D (5 bases). CDR1 ENHRY and CDR2 SYGVKD come from the germline V gene. V gave up 5 bases and J gave up 0 bases, with 10 bases separating them. The CDR3 totals 14 residues.

CDR3 loop: CASSRVGQGAREQYF. Here the CDR3 DNA reads TGTGCCAGCAGCCGGGTCGGGCAGGGGGCACGGGAGCAGTACTTC. This chain connects TRBV7-2 to TRBJ2-7, with 8 bases fitting TRBD1. With V trimmed by 5 bases and J by 7 bases, 13 bases remained unmatched. The germline V gene encodes CDR1 SGHTA and CDR2 FQGNSA. This CDR3 region has 15 residues.

The chain combines TRBV7-3 with TRBJ2-1; D may be TRBD2 (6 bases). The CDR3 is 15 residues long. The ends were cut back, 3 bases at V and 4 bases at J, with 13 bases in the middle. Germline loops: CDR1 SGHTA, CDR2 FQGTGA. CDR3 loop: CASSFLPGEYNEQFF. CDR3 bases: TGTGCCAGCAGCTTCTTGCCGGGAGAGTACAATGAGCAGTTCTTC.

This clone was seen a handful of times. The rearrangement joins TRBV5-4 to TRBJ1-6; the D gene is possibly TRBD1 (6 bases). The CDR3 spans 15 residues. CDR1 is SGHNT and CDR2 is YYREEE in the germline V gene (reference sequence). The ends were cut back, 4 bases at V and 7 bases at J, with 15 bases in the middle. The CDR3, as DNA: TGTGCCAGCAGCCAGAGAGGACAGTACAATTCACCCCTCCACTTT. Translation: CASSQRGQYNSPLHF.

This sequence joins TRBV14 and TRBJ1-2; D gene uncertain. The CDR3 is 14 amino acids. Looked up from germline, CDR1 is SGHDN and CDR2 is FVKESK. Trimming removed 2 bases at V and 4 bases at J, with 11 bases between. This chain's CDR3 is CASSQNRRSYGYTF. The CDR3 nucleotides read TGTGCCAGCAGCCAAAACCGACGGAGCTATGGCTACACCTTC. Supplemented by reference TRBV14 and TRBJ1-2, the full variable domain reads EAGVTQFPSHSVIEKGQTVTLRCDPISGHDNLYWYRRVMGKEIKFLLHFVKESKQDESGMPNNRFLAERTGGTYSTLKVQPAELEDSGVYFCASSQNRRSYGYTFGSGTRLTVV.

The chain uses TRBV30 and TRBJ2-1, with 8 bases identical to TRBD2. V trimming: 4 bases; J trimming: 7 bases; junction bases outside the gene matches: 9. This CDR3 spans 14 amino acids. Germline CDR1 is GTSNPN and CDR2 is SVGIG (reference sequence). The CDR3 nucleotides are TGTGCCTGGAACGGAGGGACTAGTCGGAATGAGCAGTTCTTC. Amino acid sequence: CAWNGGTSRNEQFF.

V is TRBV14 and J is TRBJ2-1, with 7 bases aligning to TRBD2. The trim removed 8 bases at V and 3 bases at J, leaving 4 bases unmatched. Germline lookup yields CDR1 SGHDN and CDR2 FVKESK. The CDR3 is 13 residues long. CDR3 residues: CASGGLVYNEQFF. CDR3 nucleotides: TGTGCCAGCGGAGGACTAGTCTACAATGAGCAGTTCTTC.

The genes are TRBV7-2 and TRBJ1-1; possible D gene TRBD1, 5 bases. The V and J ends lost 5 bases and 4 bases respectively, with 11 bases between them. The V gene's germline CDR1 is SGHTA and CDR2 FQGNSA. CDR3 length: 13 amino acids. DNA of the CDR3: TGTGCCAGCAGCCTACCGGACATCACTGAAGCTTTCTTT. Translated, it gives CASSLPDITEAFF. Using reference TRBV7-2 and TRBJ1-1 for the parts outside the CDR3, the full variable domain is GAGVSQSPSNKVTEKGKDVELRCDPISGHTALYWYRQSLGQGLEFLIYFQGNSAPDKSGLPSDRFSAERTGGSVSTLTIQRTQQEDSAVYLCASSLPDITEAFFGQGTRLTVV.

The V and J genes are TRBV7-9 and TRBJ1-3, with D maybe TRBD1 (5 bases). The CDR3 extends over 14 amino acids. V was shortened by 1 base and J by 2 bases, with 6 bases between the two germline ends. CDR1 and CDR2 from the germline V gene are SEHNR and FQNEAQ (reference sequence). This CDR3 reads CASSLGRAGNTIYF. CDR3 DNA: TGTGCCAGCAGCTTAGGCAGGGCTGGAAACACCATATATTTT.

This clone was observed once. The V and J genes are TRBV30 and TRBJ2-7, with a tentative D call TRBD2 (5 bases). V was trimmed by 1 base and J by 3 bases, leaving 10 bases between them. The CDR3 has 13 amino acids. Germline loops: CDR1 GTSNPN, CDR2 SVGIG (reference sequence). The CDR3 spells CAWSANRGYEQYF. The CDR3, as DNA: TGTGCCTGGAGTGCTAATCGGGGCTACGAGCAGTACTTC. The full variable domain, in which reference TRBV30 and TRBJ2-7 provide the parts outside the CDR3, is SQTIHQWPATLVQPVGSPLSLECTVEGTSNPNLYWYRQAAGRGLQLLFYSVGIGQISSEVPQNLSASRPQDRQFILSSKKLLLSDSGFYLCAWSANRGYEQYFGPGTRLTVT.

The chain uses TRBV5-1 and TRBJ1-2; 10 nucleotides align to TRBD1. The germline V gene encodes CDR1 SGHRS and CDR2 YFSETQ. The V segment lost 4 bases and the J segment 13 bases; nucleotides outside the gene matches: 7. The CDR3 is 12 residues long. CDR3 amino acids: CASSRGQGYGTF. CDR3 in DNA: TGCGCCAGCAGCAGGGGACAGGGGTATGGCACCTTC.